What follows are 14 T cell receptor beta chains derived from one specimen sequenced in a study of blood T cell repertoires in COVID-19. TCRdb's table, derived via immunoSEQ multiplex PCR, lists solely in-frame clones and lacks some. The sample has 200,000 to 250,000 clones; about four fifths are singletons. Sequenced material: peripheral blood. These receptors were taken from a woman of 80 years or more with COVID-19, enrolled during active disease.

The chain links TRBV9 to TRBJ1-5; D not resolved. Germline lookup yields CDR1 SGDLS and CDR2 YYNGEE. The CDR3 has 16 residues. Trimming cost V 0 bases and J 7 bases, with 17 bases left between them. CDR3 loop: CASSVGEGVLGQPQHF. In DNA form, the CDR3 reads TGTGCCAGCAGCGTAGGGGAGGGAGTATTGGGGCAGCCCCAGCATTTT.

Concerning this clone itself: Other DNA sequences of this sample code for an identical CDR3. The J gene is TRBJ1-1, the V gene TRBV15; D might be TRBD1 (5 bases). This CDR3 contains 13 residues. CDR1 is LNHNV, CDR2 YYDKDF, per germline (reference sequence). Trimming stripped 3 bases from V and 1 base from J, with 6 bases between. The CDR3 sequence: CATSRGGNTEAFF. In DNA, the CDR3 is TGTGCCACCAGCAGGGGGGGGAACACTGAAGCTTTCTTT. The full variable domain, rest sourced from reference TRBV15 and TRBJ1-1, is DAMVIQNPRYQVTQFGKPVTLSCSQTLNHNVMYWYQQKSSQAPKLLFHYYDKDFNNEADTPDNFQSRRPNTSFCFLDIRSPGLGDTAMYLCATSRGGNTEAFFGQGTRLTVV.

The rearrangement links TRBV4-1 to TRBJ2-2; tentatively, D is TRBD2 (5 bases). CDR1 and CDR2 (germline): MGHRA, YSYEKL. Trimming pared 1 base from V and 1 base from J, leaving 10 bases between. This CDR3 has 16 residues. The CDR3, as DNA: TGCGCCAGCAGCCAAGTCCCCGGGGAGAACACCGGGGAGCTGTTTTTT. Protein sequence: CASSQVPGENTGELFF.

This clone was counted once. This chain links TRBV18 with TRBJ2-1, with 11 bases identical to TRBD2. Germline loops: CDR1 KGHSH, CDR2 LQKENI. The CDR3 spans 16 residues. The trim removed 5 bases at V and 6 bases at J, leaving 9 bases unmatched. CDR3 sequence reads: CASSTGTSGKVNEQFF. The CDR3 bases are TGTGCCAGCTCAACCGGGACTAGCGGAAAAGTCAATGAGCAGTTCTTC.

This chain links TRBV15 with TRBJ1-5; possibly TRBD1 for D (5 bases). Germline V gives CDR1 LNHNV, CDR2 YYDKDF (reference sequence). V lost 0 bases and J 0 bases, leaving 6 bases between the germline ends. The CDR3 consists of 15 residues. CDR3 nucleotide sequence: TGTGCCACCAGCAGAGACAGGGTTAGCAATCAGCCCCAGCATTTT. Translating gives CATSRDRVSNQPQHF.

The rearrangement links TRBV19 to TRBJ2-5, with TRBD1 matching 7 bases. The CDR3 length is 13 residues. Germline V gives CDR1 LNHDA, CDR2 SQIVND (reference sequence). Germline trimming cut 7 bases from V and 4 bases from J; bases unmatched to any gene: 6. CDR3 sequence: CASKGQPRETQYF. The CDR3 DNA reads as TGTGCCAGTAAGGGACAGCCTAGAGAGACCCAGTACTTC.

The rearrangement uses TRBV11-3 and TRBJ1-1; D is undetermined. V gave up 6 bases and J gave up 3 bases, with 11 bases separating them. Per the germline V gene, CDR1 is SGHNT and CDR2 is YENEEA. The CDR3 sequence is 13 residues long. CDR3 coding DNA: TGTGCCAGCAGACTTGCCCGGGACACTGAAGCTTTCTTT. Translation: CASRLARDTEAFF.

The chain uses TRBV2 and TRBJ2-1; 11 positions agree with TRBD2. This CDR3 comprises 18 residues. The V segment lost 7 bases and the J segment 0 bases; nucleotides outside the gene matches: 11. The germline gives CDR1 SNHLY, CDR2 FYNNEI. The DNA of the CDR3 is TGTGCCAGCAAAGGGCTAGCGGGAGGAGTGGGCTCCTACAATGAGCAGTTCTTC. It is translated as CASKGLAGGVGSYNEQFF. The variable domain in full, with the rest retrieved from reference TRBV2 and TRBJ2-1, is EPEVTQTPSHQVTQMGQEVILRCVPISNHLYFYWYRQILGQKVEFLVSFYNNEISEKSEIFDDQFSVERPDGSNFTLKIRSTKLEDSAMYFCASKGLAGGVGSYNEQFFGPGTRLTVL.

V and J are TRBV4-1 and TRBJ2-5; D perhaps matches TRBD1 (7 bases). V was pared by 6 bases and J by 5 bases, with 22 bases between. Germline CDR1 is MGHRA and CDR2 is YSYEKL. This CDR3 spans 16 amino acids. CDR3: CASSLGAGGGRETQYF. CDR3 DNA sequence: TGCGCCAGCAGTCTAGGGGCAGGAGGGGGCCGGGAGACCCAGTACTTC.

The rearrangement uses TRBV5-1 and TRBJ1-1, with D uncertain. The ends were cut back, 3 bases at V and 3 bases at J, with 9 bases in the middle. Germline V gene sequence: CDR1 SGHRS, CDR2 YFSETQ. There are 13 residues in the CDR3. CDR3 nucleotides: TGCGCCAGCAGCTCCCGACACTACACTGAAGCTTTCTTT. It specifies CASSSRHYTEAFF.

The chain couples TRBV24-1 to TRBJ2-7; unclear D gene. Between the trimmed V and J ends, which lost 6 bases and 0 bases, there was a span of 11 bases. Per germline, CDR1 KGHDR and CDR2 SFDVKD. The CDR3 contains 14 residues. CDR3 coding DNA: TGTGCCACCAGTCTCATAACGGTCTCCTACGAGCAGTACTTC. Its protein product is CATSLITVSYEQYF.

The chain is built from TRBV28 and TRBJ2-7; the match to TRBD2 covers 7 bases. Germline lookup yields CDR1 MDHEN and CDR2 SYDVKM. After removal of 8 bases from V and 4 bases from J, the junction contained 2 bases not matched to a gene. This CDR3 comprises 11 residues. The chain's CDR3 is CASSGGYEQYF. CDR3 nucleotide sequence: TGTGCCAGCTCGGGAGGATACGAGCAGTACTTC.

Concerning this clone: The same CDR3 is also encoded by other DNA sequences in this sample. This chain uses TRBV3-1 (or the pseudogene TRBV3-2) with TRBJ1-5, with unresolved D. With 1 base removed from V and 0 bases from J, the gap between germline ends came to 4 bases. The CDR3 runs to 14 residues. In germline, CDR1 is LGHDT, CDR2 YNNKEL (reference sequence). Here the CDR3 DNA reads TGTGCCAGCAGCCAAGGAGCTAGCAATCAGCCCCAGCATTTT. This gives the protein CASSQGASNQPQHF.

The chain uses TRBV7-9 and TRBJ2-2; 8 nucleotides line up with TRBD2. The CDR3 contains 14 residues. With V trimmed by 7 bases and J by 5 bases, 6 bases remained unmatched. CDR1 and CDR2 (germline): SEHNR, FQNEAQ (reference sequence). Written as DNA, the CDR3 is TGTGCCAGCATCGGGGGGGCCGGTACCGGGGAGCTGTTTTTT. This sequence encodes CASIGGAGTGELFF.